Listed here are 29 T cell receptor beta chains from one sample, sequenced in a study of T cells in Graves' hyperthyroidism and ophthalmopathy. RNA transcripts gave rise to amplified TCR beta CDR3 regions. Carried out on the TCR CDR3, a first-round RT-PCR used the HTBI primer set. TCRdb independently ran MiXCR on the multiplex PCR reads; one entry per CDR3 protein. Of some 490,000 distinct CDR3 sequences listed, around a fifth are singletons. Sample: blood. Receptor source: a woman aged 70-85 years with Graves' ophthalmopathy.

The chain recombines TRBV7-2 with TRBJ2-7; D is perhaps TRBD2 (6 bases). Germline CDR1 and CDR2: SGHTA and FQGNSA. This CDR3 is 16 amino acids long. Trimming shortened V by 5 bases and J by 2 bases, and 19 bases separated the two germline ends. The CDR3 nucleotides are TGTGCCAGCAGCCGGCTTACCAGCGGGCGAGCCTACGAGCAGTACTTC. Translating gives CASSRLTSGRAYEQYF.

This clonotype occurred many times. The chain links TRBV7-9 to TRBJ1-1; D might be TRBD1 (6 bases). V dropped 1 base and J dropped 1 base, with 10 bases sitting between them. There are 15 residues in the CDR3. From germline, CDR1 is SEHNR and CDR2 FQNEAQ (reference sequence). CDR3 loop: CASSLDGTSNTEAFF. CDR3 DNA: TGTGCCAGCAGCTTAGATGGGACATCGAACACTGAAGCTTTCTTT. The variable domain in full, with the rest retrieved from reference TRBV7-9 and TRBJ1-1, is DTGVSQNPRHKITKRGQNVTFRCDPISEHNRLYWYRQTLGQGPEFLTYFQNEAQLEKSRLLSDRFSAERPKGSFSTLEIQRTEQGDSAMYLCASSLDGTSNTEAFFGQGTRLTVV.

The V gene is TRBV11-3, the J gene TRBJ1-1; no clear D gene. CDR3 length: 12 residues. From germline, CDR1 is SGHNT and CDR2 YENEEA. V shed 5 bases and J shed 13 bases, with 17 bases lying between them. The CDR3 sequence is CASSTQGQEIFF. The CDR3 DNA reads as TGTGCCAGCAGCACCCAAGGGCAGGAGATTTTCTTT.

The sample holds a few counts of this clonotype. V is TRBV7-8 and J is TRBJ1-1, with TRBD1 identical over 8 bases. The V segment lost 1 base and the J segment 4 bases; nucleotides outside the gene matches: 11. The CDR3 has 17 residues. Germline V CDR1 and CDR2: SGHVS, FQNEAQ. As DNA, the CDR3 is TGTGCCAGCAGCTTAGAAACAGGGGGGGTTTTTGGCACTGAAGCTTTCTTT. Protein product: CASSLETGGVFGTEAFF.

By sample share, this clonotype is hyperexpanded. The V gene is TRBV28, the J gene TRBJ2-5; 9 nucleotides match TRBD1. V was clipped by 2 bases and J by 5 bases; unmatched bases: 6. Germline V gene sequence: CDR1 MDHEN, CDR2 SYDVKM. There are 15 residues in the CDR3. The CDR3 spells CASSLEQGAGETQYF. For the CDR3, the DNA is TGTGCCAGCAGTTTAGAACAGGGGGCGGGGGAGACCCAGTACTTC.

This clonotype has a count of ten or more. The rearrangement joins TRBV6-1 to TRBJ2-1, with 13 bases identical to TRBD2. The CDR3 is 16 residues long. Germline CDR1 MNHNS, CDR2 SASEGT. The trim removed 5 bases at V and 7 bases at J, leaving 8 bases unmatched. CDR3 residues: CASSRSGTSGKNEQFF. The CDR3 nucleotides are TGTGCCAGCAGTAGATCCGGGACTAGCGGGAAAAATGAGCAGTTCTTC.

This sequence joins TRBV6-5 and TRBJ1-1; 7 bases fit TRBD1. V was pared by 0 bases and J by 1 base, with 2 bases of the junction left unmatched. Per the germline V gene, CDR1 is MNHEY and CDR2 is SVGAGI. This CDR3 is built from 15 residues. Here the CDR3 reads CASSYSRTGNTEAFF. Here the CDR3 DNA reads TGTGCCAGCAGTTACTCGAGGACAGGGAACACTGAAGCTTTCTTT.

The rearrangement links TRBV25-1 to TRBJ2-1, with 7 bases matching TRBD1. The CDR3 loop spans 14 amino acids. J gave up 8 bases and V 3 bases, and 7 bases lay outside the gene matches. CDR1 is MGHDK, CDR2 SYGVNS, per germline. Here the CDR3 DNA reads TGTGCCAGCAGTGATTCCGGACAGGTTTATGAGCAGTTCTTC. It translates to CASSDSGQVYEQFF.

This clonotype came up many times. This rearrangement joins TRBV6-1 to TRBJ1-6, with a possible D match to TRBD1 (6 bases). Trimming left V 4 bases short and J 3 bases short, with 7 bases between. The CDR3 is made up of 14 amino acids. Germline assignment: CDR1 MNHNS and CDR2 SASEGT. The CDR3 is CASSGTVYNSPLHF. The DNA of the CDR3 is TGTGCCAGCAGTGGGACAGTCTATAATTCACCCCTCCACTTT.

This clonotype has only a few counts. The rearrangement links TRBV5-4 to TRBJ1-5; no definite D call. Trimming removed 2 bases at V and 4 bases at J, with 10 bases between. In germline, CDR1 is SGHNT, CDR2 YYREEE (reference sequence). This CDR3 contains 14 residues. CDR3 nucleotides: TGTGCCAGCAGCTTTTCTCCACAGAATCAGCCCCAGCATTTT. It translates to CASSFSPQNQPQHF.

This clonotype came up once. It may be a read error: a sequence one base away is much more abundant. The J gene is TRBJ2-5, the V gene TRBV7-2; D might be TRBD1 (5 bases). Germline lookup yields CDR1 SGHTA and CDR2 FQGNSA. The CDR3 extends over 13 amino acids. V lost 6 bases to trimming and J lost 4 bases, with 12 bases between them. CDR3: CASSQIGAETQYF. CDR3 nucleotide sequence: TGTGCCAGCAGTCAGATAGGGGCAGAGACCCAGTACTTC.

Worth noting for this clonotype: A read error is possible here, since a much larger clone lies one base away. The genes are TRBV28 and TRBJ1-1, with 10 bases that match TRBD1. The ends lost 5 bases at V and 0 bases at J; junction bases unmatched: 6. Germline V gene lookup returns CDR1 MDHEN and CDR2 SYDVKM. The CDR3 extends over 16 amino acids. The DNA for the CDR3 is TGTGCCAGCAGTGCCAGGACAGGGGGTTTGAACACTGAAGCTTTCTTT. Encoded protein: CASSARTGGLNTEAFF.

This clonotype was seen only a few times. J is TRBJ2-3 and V is TRBV6-2 or TRBV6-3; no definite D call. The ends were cut back, 4 bases at V and 2 bases at J, with 10 bases in the middle. The germline V gene has CDR1 MNHEY and CDR2 SVGEGT. CDR3 length equals 14 residues. As DNA, the CDR3 is TGTGCCAGCAGTTCAGTGGGCATCACAGATACGCAGTATTTT. Amino acids: CASSSVGITDTQYF.

The table lists this clonotype with a few counts. The chain recombines TRBV9 with TRBJ1-2; 10 bases map to TRBD1. The CDR3 loop spans 15 amino acids. V was clipped by 6 bases and J by 0 bases; unmatched bases: 5. CDR1 is SGDLS, CDR2 YYNGEE, per germline. Here the CDR3 DNA reads TGTGCCAGCACCCCCGGGACAGGGGCTAACTATGGCTACACCTTC. It specifies CASTPGTGANYGYTF.

This chain links TRBV19 with TRBJ1-1; 8 bases align to TRBD1. With 7 bases clipped from V and 5 bases from J, the junction kept 6 bases outside the gene matches. CDR1 and CDR2 (germline): LNHDA, SQIVND (reference sequence). The CDR3 consists of 13 residues. CDR3 in DNA: TGTGCCAGTATTAGGACAGGGAGGACTGAAGCTTTCTTT. This encodes CASIRTGRTEAFF.

This clonotype was seen at least ten times. The chain carries TRBV7-2 and TRBJ2-1, with a possible D match to TRBD2 (6 bases). Germline V gene data show CDR1 as SGHTA and CDR2 as FQGNSA. CDR3 length: 14 residues. Deletions cut 6 bases from V and 10 bases from J, with 19 bases between. CDR3 sequence (DNA): TGTGCCAGCAGTCCCGGAGGGGCTGGTTTGGAGCAGTTCTTC. Residues: CASSPGGAGLEQFF.

Of note for this clonotype: Germline and junction disagree at one end, which may indicate a read error. The gene calls are TRBV12-3 or TRBV12-4 and TRBJ2-2; 8 bases match TRBD1. This CDR3 is 15 amino acids long. The CDR3 coding sequence is TGTGCCAGCAGTTGGACAGGGAGATCCGGCGGGGAGCTGCTTTTT. Translation: CASSWTGRSGGELLF.

The chain is built from TRBV12-3 or TRBV12-4 and TRBJ1-5; 9 bases fit TRBD1. V lost 8 bases and J lost 7; bases outside the gene matches: 15. The CDR3 has 16 amino acids. The CDR3 region has the DNA TGTGCCAGCTCGTTGGGGGTAAGACAGGGGGGACAGCCCCAGCATTTT. Encoded protein: CASSLGVRQGGQPQHF.

The sample holds a few counts of this clonotype. This chain joins TRBV7-9 and TRBJ2-3; 9 bases are shared with TRBD1. CDR1 is SEHNR, CDR2 FQNEAQ, per germline (reference sequence). Germline trimming cut 4 bases from V and 1 base from J; bases unmatched to any gene: 6. The CDR3 totals 16 residues. CDR3 coding DNA: TGTGCCAGCAGCTCACGGACAGGGGCTGGCACAGATACGCAGTATTTT. Its translation: CASSSRTGAGTDTQYF.

This clonotype appeared a few times. CDR3 in amino acids: CASSSPGLAGGQLSYNEQFF. As DNA, the CDR3 is TGTGCCAGCAGCTCGCCGGGACTAGCGGGAGGGCAACTTTCCTACAATGAGCAGTTCTTC. The chain recombines TRBV7-2 with TRBJ2-1, with 16 bases fitting TRBD2. The CDR3 consists of 20 residues. The germline V gene encodes CDR1 SGHTA and CDR2 FQGNSA. The V and J ends lost 4 bases and 1 base, in that order; junction bases with no gene match: 10.

The V gene is TRBV7-2, the J gene TRBJ2-7; maybe TRBD2 (5 bases). The CDR3 sequence is 14 residues long. Germline V CDR1 and CDR2: SGHTA, FQGNSA. Trimming cost V 2 bases and J 2 bases, with 10 bases left between them. CDR3 protein: CASSLNPGAYEQYF. The CDR3 nucleotides read TGTGCCAGCAGCTTAAACCCCGGGGCCTACGAGCAGTACTTC.

This clonotype has a count of ten or more. V and J are TRBV2 and TRBJ2-1, with 8 bases fitting TRBD2. V trimming: 10 bases; J trimming: 5 bases; junction bases outside the gene matches: 10. CDR1 is SNHLY, CDR2 FYNNEI, per germline. The CDR3 contains 14 residues. The DNA of the CDR3 is TGTGCCACCCTAAGCGGGGGTCGAAACAATGAGCAGTTCTTC. Protein product: CATLSGGRNNEQFF.

The chain recombines TRBV5-1 with TRBJ2-7; tentatively, D is TRBD2 (5 bases). Germline loops: CDR1 SGHRS, CDR2 YFSETQ. Trimming took 4 bases from V and 2 from J, leaving 13 bases between them. CDR3 length equals 14 residues. The CDR3 here is CASSTWTPPYEQYF. The CDR3 coding sequence is TGCGCCAGCAGCACATGGACTCCACCCTACGAGCAGTACTTC. The entire variable domain, with the rest obtained from reference TRBV5-1 and TRBJ2-7, is as follows: KAGVTQTPRYLIKTRGQQVTLSCSPISGHRSVSWYQQTPGQGLQFLFEYFSETQRNKGNFPGRFSGRQFSNSRSEMNVSTLELGDSALYLCASSTWTPPYEQYFGPGTRLTVT.

CDR3 bases: TGTGCCAGCAGCCCACGTCCCGGGACTAGGGATACGCAGTATTTT. Translated: CASSPRPGTRDTQYF. The V call is TRBV9, the J call TRBJ2-3; 8 bases match TRBD2. This CDR3 has 15 amino acids. From germline, CDR1 is SGDLS and CDR2 YYNGEE. The J segment lost 6 bases and the V segment lost 4 bases, leaving 10 bases of the junction unmatched. Supplemented by reference TRBV9 and TRBJ2-3, the full variable domain reads DSGVTQTPKHLITATGQRVTLRCSPRSGDLSVYWYQQSLDQGLQFLIQYYNGEERAKGNILERFSAQQFPDLHSELNLSSLELGDSALYFCASSPRPGTRDTQYFGPGTRLTVL.

The chain carries TRBV9 and TRBJ1-2, with D possibly matching TRBD1 (5 bases). The CDR3 contains 14 residues. The V and J ends lost 5 bases and 1 base respectively, with 12 bases between them. The V gene's germline CDR1 is SGDLS and CDR2 YYNGEE. DNA for the CDR3: TGTGCCAGCAGTACTAGGACACATAACTATGGCTACACCTTC. This sequence encodes CASSTRTHNYGYTF.

This chain uses TRBV6-5 with TRBJ1-1; 7 nucleotides align to TRBD1. Germline loops: CDR1 MNHEY, CDR2 SVGAGI. This CDR3 spans 13 amino acids. The V segment lost 0 bases and the J segment 5 bases; nucleotides outside the gene matches: 0. As DNA, the CDR3 is TGTGCCAGCAGTTACTCGACAGGGACTGAAGCTTTCTTT. This codes for CASSYSTGTEAFF.

This chain connects TRBV27 to TRBJ2-3, with TRBD2 matching over 10 bases. CDR1 is MNHEY and CDR2 is SMNVEV in the germline V gene (reference sequence). Trimming at V came to 7 bases and at J to 5 bases, leaving 15 bases not matched to a gene. This CDR3 spans 17 amino acids. The CDR3 loop reads CASNLNQAGGGGDTQYF. The CDR3 region has the DNA TGTGCCAGCAATCTCAACCAAGCGGGAGGGGGGGGAGATACGCAGTATTTT.

The chain couples TRBV9 to TRBJ2-1; the match to TRBD2 covers 10 bases. The CDR3 totals 15 residues. V shed 4 bases and J 10 bases; nucleotides not matched to a gene: 11. Germline loops: CDR1 SGDLS, CDR2 YYNGEE. As DNA, the CDR3 is TGTGCCAGCAGCCGAATTACTAGCGGGACACCCGAGCAGTTCTTC. Its translation: CASSRITSGTPEQFF.

The genes are TRBV5-1 and TRBJ2-5; D might be TRBD1 (6 bases). The CDR3 runs 14 residues. The germline V gene encodes CDR1 SGHRS and CDR2 YFSETQ. Trimming removed 9 bases at V and 1 base at J, with 16 bases between. The DNA for the CDR3 is TGCGCCATGAGGCGGCAGGGGCGCCAAGAGACCCAGTACTTC. Residues: CAMRRQGRQETQYF.